This passage covers 17 T cell receptor beta chains from one sample sequenced in a study of T cell clonality in common variable immunodeficiency. Sequencing used immunoSEQ multiplex PCR; TCRdb keeps in-frame clones, though not all of them. The sample includes around 34,000 clones, none of them occurring once. Sequencing used peripheral blood mononuclear cells. Receptors originate from a person between 18 and 70 years old in good health.

In its sample, this clone is medium-sized. The read ends 3 residues shy of where the CDR3 ends; the end is completed using the germline J gene. The chain couples TRBV19 to TRBJ2-3, with TRBD2 matching 10 bases. CDR3 size: 14 residues. Germline V lookup: CDR1 LNHDA, CDR2 SQIVND (reference sequence). The V gene end was trimmed by 7 bases and the J gene end by 3 bases; junction bases not matched to a gene: 4. The DNA read from the CDR3 is TGTGCCAGTACCGGACTAGCGGAGACAGATACG. Encoded protein: CASTGLAETDT. Given in full, the CDR3 is CASTGLAETDTQYF.

This clone was counted at least ten times. The read comes to an end 3 residues before the CDR3 does, leaving the germline J gene to fill in the end. This chain joins TRBV19 and TRBJ1-1; no definite D call. V gave up 4 bases and J gave up 4 bases, with 10 bases separating them. From germline, CDR1 is LNHDA and CDR2 SQIVND (reference sequence). This CDR3 region has 13 residues. CDR3 protein: CASSTVVGTEAFF. The CDR3 DNA, read in part, is TGTGCCAGTAGTACGGTGGTCGGCACTGAA.

This clone was counted many times. The sequence runs out 3 residues before the end of the CDR3; the remainder is reconstructed from the germline J gene. The gene calls are TRBV5-1 and TRBJ1-2, with 9 bases identical to TRBD1. The V gene's germline CDR1 is SGHRS and CDR2 YFSETQ. Trimming at V came to 2 bases and at J to 2 bases, leaving 4 bases not matched to a gene. There are 15 residues in the CDR3. The sequenced part of the CDR3 DNA is TGCGCCAGCAGCTTTTCCGGGACAGGGAACTATGGC. Its translation is CASSFSGTGNYG. The whole CDR3 protein is CASSFSGTGNYGYTF.

Many counts were recorded for this clone. The missing CDR3 end, 3 residues past where the read stops, is filled in from the germline J gene. The chain couples TRBV18 to TRBJ2-5; D remains unclear. Between the trimmed V and J ends, which lost 0 bases and 2 bases, there was a span of 7 bases. CDR1 and CDR2 (germline): KGHSH, LQKENI. The CDR3 length is 14 residues. CDR3 bases read: TGTGCCAGCTCACCACCCGGTTTACAAGAGACC. This gives the protein CASSPPGLQET. The whole CDR3 protein reads CASSPPGLQETQYF. Complete variable domain (other parts from reference TRBV18 and TRBJ2-5): NAGVMQNPRHLVRRRGQEARLRCSPMKGHSHVYWYRQLPEEGLKFMVYLQKENIIDESGMPKERFSAEFPKEGPSILRIQQVVRGDSAAYFCASSPPGLQETQYFGPGTRLLVL.

There are a few counts of this clone. Coverage ceases 3 residues before the CDR3 finishes, and the germline J gene fills in the end. The chain is built from TRBV25-1 and TRBJ1-3, with 9 bases that match TRBD1. Germline assignment: CDR1 MGHDK and CDR2 SYGVNS. This CDR3 has 19 amino acids. J lost 4 bases, V lost 4 bases, and 17 bases had no gene match. CDR3 sequence: CASSGPGDQGQGGGNTIYF. The CDR3 bases that were read are TGTGCCAGCAGTGGGCCGGGGGATCAGGGACAGGGAGGAGGAAACACC.

This clone came up many times. Coverage ceases 3 residues before the CDR3 finishes, and the germline J gene fills in the end. This rearrangement joins TRBV7-8 to TRBJ2-1; 9 nucleotides line up with TRBD2. The CDR3 sequence is 17 residues long. J lost 7 bases, V lost 4 bases, and 14 bases had no gene match. Germline values: CDR1 SGHVS, CDR2 FQNEAQ. CDR3 bases read: TGTGCCAGCAGCTGGGTGAGTCTGGGACTAGCAAGGAATGAG. Residues: CASSWVSLGLARNE. The whole CDR3 protein reads CASSWVSLGLARNEQFF.

This clone was seen ten or more times. Read coverage stops 3 residues before the CDR3 terminus; the germline J gene supplies the remainder. The gene calls are TRBV19 and TRBJ2-2; no definite D call. The CDR3 has 13 residues. Between the trimmed V and J ends, which lost 1 base and 4 bases, there was a span of 4 bases. CDR1 and CDR2 (germline): LNHDA, SQIVND (reference sequence). The sequenced CDR3 bases are TGTGCCAGTAGTATAGCCAGCACCGGGGAG. Its translation is CASSIASTGE. The entire CDR3 reads CASSIASTGELFF.

The sample holds many counts of this clone. Read sequence stops 3 residues before the CDR3 end, and the germline J gene provides the missing end. This rearrangement joins TRBV5-6 to TRBJ2-7; 7 bases are shared with TRBD1. J lost 3 bases, V lost 4 bases, and 7 bases had no gene match. CDR1 and CDR2 (germline): SGHDT, YYEEEE. The CDR3 consists of 14 residues. Partial CDR3 DNA: TGTGCCAGCAGCATGACAGGGCTCAACTACGAG. This gives the protein CASSMTGLNYE. The full CDR3 protein reads CASSMTGLNYEQYF.

On this clone itself: The CDR3 is cut off 3 residues early in the read; its end comes from the germline J gene. The chain employs TRBV10-3 and TRBJ2-7; unclear D gene. CDR1 is ENHRY and CDR2 is SYGVKD in the germline V gene. V was trimmed by 0 bases and J by 2 bases, leaving 17 bases between them. The CDR3 is 17 residues long. This CDR3 reads CAISESGQERRTYEQYF. The sequenced CDR3 bases are TGTGCCATCAGTGAGTCAGGCCAGGAGAGGAGAACCTACGAG.

This clone showed up many times. The CDR3 end lies 3 residues beyond the end of the read and is filled in from the germline J gene. This chain links TRBV19 with TRBJ1-1, with 8 bases aligning to TRBD1. The CDR3 has 14 amino acids. Per the germline V gene, CDR1 is LNHDA and CDR2 is SQIVND (reference sequence). J gave up 1 base and V 4 bases, and 2 bases lay outside the gene matches. The CDR3: CASSNDRGNTEAFF. Incomplete CDR3 DNA: TGTGCCAGTAGTAACGACAGGGGGAACACTGAA.

This clone was detected ten times or more. Read data end 3 residues before the CDR3 end; the end is taken from the germline J gene. The chain joins TRBV30 to TRBJ2-1, with D unresolved. The CDR3 has 11 amino acids. Germline V gives CDR1 GTSNPN, CDR2 SVGIG (reference sequence). With 4 bases removed from V and 5 bases from J, the gap between germline ends came to 6 bases. The chain's CDR3 is CAWTPNNEQFF. The covered CDR3 bases are TGTGCCTGGACCCCCAACAATGAG. Using reference TRBV30 and TRBJ2-1 for the parts outside the CDR3, the full variable domain is SQTIHQWPATLVQPVGSPLSLECTVEGTSNPNLYWYRQAAGRGLQLLFYSVGIGQISSEVPQNLSASRPQDRQFILSSKKLLLSDSGFYLCAWTPNNEQFFGPGTRLTVL.

This clone was seen at least ten times. The read terminates 3 residues ahead of where the CDR3 ends, so the germline J gene completes it. The chain carries TRBV19 and TRBJ2-5; 7 nucleotides line up with TRBD2. V was clipped by 6 bases and J by 2 bases; unmatched bases: 6. Germline CDR1 LNHDA, CDR2 SQIVND (reference sequence). This CDR3 is 14 amino acids long. CDR3 bases read: TGTGCCAGTAGCAACCCGGGACTACAAGAGACC. The encoded protein is CASSNPGLQET. The CDR3, in full, reads CASSNPGLQETQYF.

This clone showed up many times. The observed sequence ends 3 residues before the CDR3 terminus, with the missing tail filled in from the germline J gene. The chain employs TRBV4-1 and TRBJ2-7, with 7 bases identical to TRBD1. Germline CDR1 and CDR2: MGHRA and YSYEKL. This CDR3 comprises 14 residues. Trimming cost V 3 bases and J 4 bases; bases outside gene matches: 6. Incomplete CDR3 DNA: TGCGCCAGCAGCCACACCGGGACAGATTACGAG. Amino acid sequence: CASSHTGTDYE. The full CDR3 protein is CASSHTGTDYEQYF.

This clone was recorded many times. The CDR3 is cut off 3 residues early in the read; its end comes from the germline J gene. The chain joins TRBV2 to TRBJ2-1, with D perhaps TRBD1 (6 bases). The V and J ends lost 7 bases and 9 bases respectively, with 10 bases between them. The CDR3 consists of 11 residues. Per germline, CDR1 SNHLY and CDR2 FYNNEI. The sequenced part of the CDR3 DNA is TGTGCCAGCACAGGGGCCCCTGAG. Amino acids: CASTGAPE. The whole CDR3 sequence is CASTGAPEQFF.

This clone was seen ten or more times. The read halts 3 residues ahead of the CDR3 end, with the missing end drawn from the germline J gene. The chain carries TRBV5-1 and TRBJ2-7; TRBD2 matches 8 bases. The CDR3 is 14 amino acids. The germline V gene has CDR1 SGHRS and CDR2 YFSETQ. With V trimmed by 4 bases and J by 3 bases, 6 bases remained unmatched. Here the CDR3 reads CASSLGLGNYEQYF. The sequenced CDR3 bases are TGCGCCAGCAGCCTGGGACTAGGAAACTACGAG. Variable domain in full (rest from reference TRBV5-1 and TRBJ2-7): KAGVTQTPRYLIKTRGQQVTLSCSPISGHRSVSWYQQTPGQGLQFLFEYFSETQRNKGNFPGRFSGRQFSNSRSEMNVSTLELGDSALYLCASSLGLGNYEQYFGPGTRLTVT.

This clone has ten or more counts. The read comes to an end 3 residues before the CDR3 does, leaving the germline J gene to fill in the end. The chain has TRBV19 and TRBJ1-2; TRBD1 is a possible D gene (6 bases). The V end lost 4 bases, the J end lost 1 base, and 25 bases lay between the germline ends. This CDR3 has 19 residues. The germline V gene encodes CDR1 LNHDA and CDR2 SQIVND (reference sequence). CDR3 DNA, as far as it was read: TGTGCCAGTAGTAACCAACAGGGATCACTCTTTCAACGTAACTATGGC. Its translation: CASSNQQGSLFQRNYG. The entire CDR3 protein is CASSNQQGSLFQRNYGYTF.

This clone was picked up many times. The CDR3 end falls 3 residues outside the read, so it is completed with the germline J gene. The genes are TRBV5-1 and TRBJ2-6, with D unresolved. V shed 0 bases and J shed 1 base, with 8 bases lying between them. Per germline, CDR1 SGHRS and CDR2 YFSETQ. The CDR3 length is 16 residues. The CDR3 protein is CASSLAGPSGANVLTF. The part of the CDR3 DNA that was read is TGCGCCAGCAGCTTGGCTGGGCCGTCTGGGGCCAACGTC. The variable domain in full, completed from reference TRBV5-1 and TRBJ2-6, reads KAGVTQTPRYLIKTRGQQVTLSCSPISGHRSVSWYQQTPGQGLQFLFEYFSETQRNKGNFPGRFSGRQFSNSRSEMNVSTLELGDSALYLCASSLAGPSGANVLTFGAGSRLTVL.